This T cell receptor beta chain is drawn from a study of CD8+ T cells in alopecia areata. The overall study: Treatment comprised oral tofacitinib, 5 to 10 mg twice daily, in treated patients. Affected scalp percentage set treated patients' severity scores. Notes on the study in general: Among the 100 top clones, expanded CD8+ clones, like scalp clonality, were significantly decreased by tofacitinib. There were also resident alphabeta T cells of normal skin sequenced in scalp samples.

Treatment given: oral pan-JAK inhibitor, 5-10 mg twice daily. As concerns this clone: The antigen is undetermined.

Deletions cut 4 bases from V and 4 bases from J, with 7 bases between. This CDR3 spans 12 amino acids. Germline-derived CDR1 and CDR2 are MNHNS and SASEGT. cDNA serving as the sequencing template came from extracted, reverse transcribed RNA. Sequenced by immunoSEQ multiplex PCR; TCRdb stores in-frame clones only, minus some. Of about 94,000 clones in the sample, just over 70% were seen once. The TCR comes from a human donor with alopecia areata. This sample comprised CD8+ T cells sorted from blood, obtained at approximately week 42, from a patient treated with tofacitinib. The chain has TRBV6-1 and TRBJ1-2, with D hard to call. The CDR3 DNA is TGTGCCAGCAGTGTTCAGGTCTATGGCTACACCTTC. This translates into CASSVQVYGYTF.